The 11 T cell receptor beta chains below were found in one sample sequenced in a study of cytomegalovirus exposure and HLA in healthy donors. It was with 60 Vbeta and 13 Jbeta primers that the PCR ran. TCRdb keeps only in-frame clones here, not all; method: immunoSEQ multiplex PCR. This table holds approximately 130,000 clones, around 85% found once. The specimen sequenced was PBMCs. The source of these receptors is a woman in her 30s in good health and CMV-seropositive.

V gene TRBV28 combines with J gene TRBJ2-7, with 11 positions matching TRBD1. Looked up from germline, CDR1 is MDHEN and CDR2 is SYDVKM. After removal of 4 bases from V and 6 bases from J, the junction contained 11 bases not matched to a gene. CDR3 length: 16 amino acids. The chain's CDR3 is CASSSRTGGGRFEQYF. The CDR3 DNA reads TGTGCCAGCAGTTCCAGGACAGGGGGCGGACGGTTCGAGCAGTACTTC. The whole variable domain, remainder taken from reference TRBV28 and TRBJ2-7, is DVKVTQSSRYLVKRTGEKVFLECVQDMDHENMFWYRQDPGLGLRLIYFSYDVKMKEKGDIPEGYSVSREKKERFSLILESASTNQTSMYLCASSSRTGGGRFEQYFGPGTRLTVT.

The genes are TRBV6-5 and TRBJ1-2, with D perhaps TRBD1 (6 bases). The CDR3 loop spans 13 amino acids. V was pared by 6 bases and J by 6 bases, with 14 bases between. Per germline, CDR1 MNHEY and CDR2 SVGAGI. This chain's CDR3 is CASRRFTGNGYTF. CDR3 nucleotide sequence: TGTGCCAGCAGACGCTTTACAGGGAATGGCTACACCTTC.

The chain employs TRBV9 and TRBJ2-5, with D possibly matching TRBD1 (5 bases). The V end was cut by 4 bases, the J end by 5 bases, with 12 bases between. Looked up from germline, CDR1 is SGDLS and CDR2 is YYNGEE. The CDR3 consists of 13 residues. CDR3 DNA: TGTGCCAGCAGCACAACAGGACGGGAGACCCAGTACTTC. This translates into CASSTTGRETQYF.

The rearrangement joins TRBV6-1 to TRBJ1-1, with D perhaps matching TRBD1 (5 bases). The V gene lost 4 bases and the J gene lost 5 bases, with 11 bases spanning the gap. CDR3 length: 13 residues. CDR1 is MNHNS, CDR2 SASEGT, per germline. CDR3 coding DNA: TGTGCCAGCAGTGCCCAGGGAGGGACTGAAGCTTTCTTT. Translated, it gives CASSAQGGTEAFF.

The chain combines TRBV4-2 with TRBJ1-2; D possibly corresponds to TRBD1 (6 bases). Trimming removed 0 bases at V and 7 bases at J, with 18 bases between. There are 16 residues in the CDR3. CDR1 is LGHNA, CDR2 YNFKEQ, per germline. CDR3 protein: CASSQEGRRGGGGYTF. DNA of the CDR3: TGTGCCAGCAGCCAAGAGGGTCGCAGGGGCGGGGGTGGCTACACCTTC.

Remarks on this clone: Mismatch with germline at one junction end may stem from a read error. J is TRBJ1-3 and V is TRBV30; D is unresolved. The length of the CDR3 is 11 residues. Germline CDR1 is GTSNPN and CDR2 is SVGIG (reference sequence). CDR3 sequence: CARSPGNTIYF. As DNA, the CDR3 is TGTGCCCGGAGTCCGGGAAACACCATATATTTT. The variable domain in full, with the rest retrieved from reference TRBV30 and TRBJ1-3, is SQTIHQWPATLVQPVGSPLSLECTVEGTSNPNLYWYRQAAGRGLQLLFYSVGIGQISSEVPQNLSASRPQDRQFILSSKKLLLSDSGFYLCARSPGNTIYFGEGSWLTVV.

The chain has TRBV5-1 and TRBJ1-4, with D unresolved. Per germline, CDR1 SGHRS and CDR2 YFSETQ. The ends were cut back, 1 base at V and 8 bases at J, with 12 bases in the middle. The CDR3 sequence is 14 residues long. The CDR3 loop reads CASSLTVGDEKLFF. CDR3 nucleotide sequence: TGCGCCAGCAGCTTGACAGTTGGTGACGAAAAACTGTTTTTT.

The chain links TRBV7-9 to TRBJ2-7; no clear D. The CDR3 extends over 15 amino acids. Trimming removed 0 bases at V and 7 bases at J, with 16 bases between. Germline V gives CDR1 SEHNR, CDR2 FQNEAQ (reference sequence). The CDR3 DNA sequence: TGTGCCAGCAGCTTAGCCTACCCCTTAGGCGGAGAGCAGTACTTC. It is translated as CASSLAYPLGGEQYF. Supplemented by reference TRBV7-9 and TRBJ2-7, the full variable domain reads DTGVSQNPRHKITKRGQNVTFRCDPISEHNRLYWYRQTLGQGPEFLTYFQNEAQLEKSRLLSDRFSAERPKGSFSTLEIQRTEQGDSAMYLCASSLAYPLGGEQYFGPGTRLTVT.

This clone was observed once. The chain is built from TRBV6-4 and TRBJ1-2; D gene unclear. Trimming cost V 2 bases and J 6 bases, with 7 bases left between them. The germline gives CDR1 MRHNA, CDR2 SNTAGT. This CDR3 comprises 12 residues. The CDR3 DNA reads TGTGCCAGCAGTGACAACGGGAATGGCTACACCTTC. Translating it yields CASSDNGNGYTF.

The V and J genes are TRBV19 and TRBJ1-1; TRBD1 matches 8 bases. V trimming: 4 bases; J trimming: 3 bases; junction bases outside the gene matches: 1. The CDR3 spans 13 residues. CDR1 is LNHDA and CDR2 is SQIVND in the germline V gene (reference sequence). The CDR3 loop reads CASSTQGDTEAFF. The CDR3 DNA sequence: TGTGCCAGTAGTACACAGGGGGACACTGAAGCTTTCTTT.

This rearrangement joins TRBV6-5 to TRBJ1-1, with 8 bases that match TRBD1. Per the germline V gene, CDR1 is MNHEY and CDR2 is SVGAGI. V dropped 0 bases and J dropped 5; count of bases not matched to a gene: 5. The length of the CDR3 is 15 residues. The DNA of the CDR3 is TGTGCCAGCAGTTACTCTACCAGGGGGCTGACTGAAGCTTTCTTT. Its translation: CASSYSTRGLTEAFF.